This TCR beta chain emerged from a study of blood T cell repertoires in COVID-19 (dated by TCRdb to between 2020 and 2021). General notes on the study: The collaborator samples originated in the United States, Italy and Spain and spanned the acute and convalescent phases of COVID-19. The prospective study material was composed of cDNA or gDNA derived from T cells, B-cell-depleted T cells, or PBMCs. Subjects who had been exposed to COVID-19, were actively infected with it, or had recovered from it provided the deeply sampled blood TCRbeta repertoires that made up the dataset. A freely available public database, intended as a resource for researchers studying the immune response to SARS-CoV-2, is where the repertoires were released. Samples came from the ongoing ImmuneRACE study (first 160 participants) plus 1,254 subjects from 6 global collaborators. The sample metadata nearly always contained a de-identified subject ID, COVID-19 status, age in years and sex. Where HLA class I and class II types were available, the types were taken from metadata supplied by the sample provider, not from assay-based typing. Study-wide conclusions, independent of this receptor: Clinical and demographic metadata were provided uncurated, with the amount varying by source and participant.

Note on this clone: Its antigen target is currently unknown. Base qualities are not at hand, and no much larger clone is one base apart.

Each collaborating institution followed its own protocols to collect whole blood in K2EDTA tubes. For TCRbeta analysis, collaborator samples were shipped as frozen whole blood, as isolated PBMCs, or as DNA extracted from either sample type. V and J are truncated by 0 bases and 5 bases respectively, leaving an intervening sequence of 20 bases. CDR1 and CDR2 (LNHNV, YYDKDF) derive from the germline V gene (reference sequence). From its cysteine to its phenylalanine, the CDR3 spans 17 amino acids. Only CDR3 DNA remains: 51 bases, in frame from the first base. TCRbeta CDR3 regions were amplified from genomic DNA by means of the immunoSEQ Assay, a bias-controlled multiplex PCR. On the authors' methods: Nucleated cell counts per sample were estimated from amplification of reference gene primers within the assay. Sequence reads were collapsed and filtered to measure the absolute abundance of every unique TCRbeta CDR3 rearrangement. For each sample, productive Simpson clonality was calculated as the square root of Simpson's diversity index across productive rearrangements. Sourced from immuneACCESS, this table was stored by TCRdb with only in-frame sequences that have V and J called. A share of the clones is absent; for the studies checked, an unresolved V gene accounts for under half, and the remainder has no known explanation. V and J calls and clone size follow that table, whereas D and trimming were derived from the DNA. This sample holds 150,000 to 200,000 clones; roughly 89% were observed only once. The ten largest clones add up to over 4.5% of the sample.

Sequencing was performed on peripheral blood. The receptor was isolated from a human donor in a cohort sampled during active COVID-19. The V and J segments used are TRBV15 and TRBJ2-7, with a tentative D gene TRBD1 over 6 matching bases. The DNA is TGTGCCACCAGCAGAGACAGGGGCACCTCTCATAGAGACGAGCAGTACTTC. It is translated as CATSRDRGTSHRDEQYF.